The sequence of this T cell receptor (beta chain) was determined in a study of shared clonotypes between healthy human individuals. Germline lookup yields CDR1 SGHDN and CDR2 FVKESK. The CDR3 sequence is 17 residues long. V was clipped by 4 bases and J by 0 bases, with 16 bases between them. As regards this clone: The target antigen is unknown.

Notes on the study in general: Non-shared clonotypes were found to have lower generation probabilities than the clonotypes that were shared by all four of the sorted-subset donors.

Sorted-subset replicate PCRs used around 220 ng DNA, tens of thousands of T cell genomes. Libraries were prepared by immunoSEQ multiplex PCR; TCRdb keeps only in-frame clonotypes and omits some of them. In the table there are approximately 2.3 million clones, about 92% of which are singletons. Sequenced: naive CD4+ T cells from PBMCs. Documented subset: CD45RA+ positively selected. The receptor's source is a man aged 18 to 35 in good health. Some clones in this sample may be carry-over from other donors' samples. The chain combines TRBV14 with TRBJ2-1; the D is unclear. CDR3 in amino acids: CASSPGLSTSSYNEQFF. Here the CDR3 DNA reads TGTGCCAGCAGCCCTGGATTAAGTACCAGCTCCTACAATGAGCAGTTCTTC. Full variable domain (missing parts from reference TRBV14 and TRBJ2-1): EAGVTQFPSHSVIEKGQTVTLRCDPISGHDNLYWYRRVMGKEIKFLLHFVKESKQDESGMPNNRFLAERTGGTYSTLKVQPAELEDSGVYFCASSPGLSTSSYNEQFFGPGTRLTVL.